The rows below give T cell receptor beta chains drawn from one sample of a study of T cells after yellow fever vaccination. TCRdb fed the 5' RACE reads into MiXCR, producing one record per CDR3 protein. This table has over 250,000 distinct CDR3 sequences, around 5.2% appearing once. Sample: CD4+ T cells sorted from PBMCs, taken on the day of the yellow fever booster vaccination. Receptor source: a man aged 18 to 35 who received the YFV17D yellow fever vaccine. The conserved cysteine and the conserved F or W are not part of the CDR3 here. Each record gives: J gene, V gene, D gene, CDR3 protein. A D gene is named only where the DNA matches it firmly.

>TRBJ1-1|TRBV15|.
AVGSWADTEAF
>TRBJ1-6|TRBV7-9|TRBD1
ASSSGDSYNSPLH
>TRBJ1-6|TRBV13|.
ASSLIIQNGPNNSPLH
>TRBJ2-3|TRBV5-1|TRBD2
ASSQGLAGGDTQY
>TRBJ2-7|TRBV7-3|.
ASSVQGGYEQY
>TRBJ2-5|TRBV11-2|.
ASSLAPAGQTQY
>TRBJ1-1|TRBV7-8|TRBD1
ASSPFTGETEAF
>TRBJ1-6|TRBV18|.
ASSPLPGFRNSPLH
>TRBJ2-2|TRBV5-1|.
ASRPTDSYTGELF
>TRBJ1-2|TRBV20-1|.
SAGPPINGGYT
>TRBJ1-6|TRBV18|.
ASSLMTAGFNSPLH
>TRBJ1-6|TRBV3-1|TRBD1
ASSPWTGMNSPLH
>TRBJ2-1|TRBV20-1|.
SAENRAASNEQF
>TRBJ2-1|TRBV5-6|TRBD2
ASRGRGGGANEQF
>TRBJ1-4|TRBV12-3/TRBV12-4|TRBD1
ASSLSKRTGWATNEKLF
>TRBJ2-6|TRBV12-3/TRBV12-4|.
ASSKVFLSGANVLT
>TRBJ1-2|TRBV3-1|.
ASSLMGGKAYGYT
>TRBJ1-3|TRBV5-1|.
ASSRDGGYTIY
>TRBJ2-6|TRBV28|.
ASSSPAGLSSGANVLT
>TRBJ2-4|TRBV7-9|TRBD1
ASSLADRVAKNIQY
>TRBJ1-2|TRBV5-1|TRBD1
ASSLAPGGTHGYT
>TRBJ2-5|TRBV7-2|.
ASSPYDETQY
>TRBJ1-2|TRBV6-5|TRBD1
ASSYSRGGSSYGYT
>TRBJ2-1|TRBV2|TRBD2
ASSGPAGRGNEQF
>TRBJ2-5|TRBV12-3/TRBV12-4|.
ASSVRGGETQY
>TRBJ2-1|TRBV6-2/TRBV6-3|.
ASSQTSDEQF
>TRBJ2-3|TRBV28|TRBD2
ASSRGGLAGGLADTQY
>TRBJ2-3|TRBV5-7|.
ASSLSFTQGLTDTQY
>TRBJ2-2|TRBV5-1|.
ASSTGQNTGELF
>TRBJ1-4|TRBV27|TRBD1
ASRRPGQGANEKLF
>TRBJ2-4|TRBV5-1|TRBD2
ASSTGLGSNIQY
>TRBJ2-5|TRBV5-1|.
ASSFGGYEETQY
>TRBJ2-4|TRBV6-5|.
ASSRSLAKNIQY
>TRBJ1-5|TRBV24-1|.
ATAPGPQH
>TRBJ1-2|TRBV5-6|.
ASSFRPFNYGYT
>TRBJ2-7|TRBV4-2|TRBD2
ASSLYRGGGPDEQY
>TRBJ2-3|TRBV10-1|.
ASSEWGTDTQY
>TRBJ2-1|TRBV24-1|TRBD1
ATSGGQDSYNEQF
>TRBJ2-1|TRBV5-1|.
ASSLGGGELTEQF
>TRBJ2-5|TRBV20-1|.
SASSSGQETQY
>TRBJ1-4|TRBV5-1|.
ASSSPDSGGEKLF
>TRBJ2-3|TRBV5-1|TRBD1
ASSLPGTGITDTQY
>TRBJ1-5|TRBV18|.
ASSPGPGNQPQH
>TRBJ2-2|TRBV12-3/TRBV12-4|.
ASSLAGLGPGELF
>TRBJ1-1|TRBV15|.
ATSSSPRDYTEAF
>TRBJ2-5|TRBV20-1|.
SARLPLRQKETQY
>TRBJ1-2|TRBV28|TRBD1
ASSFRGRPNYGYT
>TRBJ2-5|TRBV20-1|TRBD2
SASPLLAGASQETQY